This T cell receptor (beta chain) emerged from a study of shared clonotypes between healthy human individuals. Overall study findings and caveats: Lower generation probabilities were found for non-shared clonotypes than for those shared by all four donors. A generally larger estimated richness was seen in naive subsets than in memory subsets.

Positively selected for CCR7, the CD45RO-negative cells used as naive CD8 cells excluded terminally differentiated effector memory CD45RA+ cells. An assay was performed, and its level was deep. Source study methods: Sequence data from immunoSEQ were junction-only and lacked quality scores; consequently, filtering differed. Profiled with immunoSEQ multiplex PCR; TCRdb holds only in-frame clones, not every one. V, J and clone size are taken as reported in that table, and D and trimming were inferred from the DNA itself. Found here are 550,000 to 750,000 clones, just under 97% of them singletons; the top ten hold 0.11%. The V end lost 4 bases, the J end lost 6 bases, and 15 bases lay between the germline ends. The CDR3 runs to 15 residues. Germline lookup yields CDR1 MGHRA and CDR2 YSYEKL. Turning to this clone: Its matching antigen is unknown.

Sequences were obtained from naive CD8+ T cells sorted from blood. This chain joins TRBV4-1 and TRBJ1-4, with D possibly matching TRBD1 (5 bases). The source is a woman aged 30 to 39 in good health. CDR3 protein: CASSPRVVVDEKLFF. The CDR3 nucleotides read TGCGCCAGCAGCCCCAGGGTTGTAGTGGATGAAAAACTGTTTTTT.